This entry lists 29 T cell receptor beta chains sequenced from one sample in a study of post-analysis software for immune sequencing data. Points from the study as a whole: Controls showed lower frequencies than patients for five TRBV segments, and TRBV5-6, TRBV5-1 and TRBV20-1 were among these.

For these TCRs, the target antigens are not known. Unique molecular identifiers featured in each of the TCR beta cDNA libraries. TCRdb itself ran the PCR reads through MiXCR, one entry per CDR3 protein. The sample records about 430,000 distinct CDR3 sequences, approximately 42% being singletons. Sequenced sample: blood. The receptor source for this set is a girl aged 2 to 9 with multiple sclerosis.

There are a few counts of this clonotype. The V and J genes are TRBV6-1 and TRBJ2-1; D not resolved. Germline V lookup: CDR1 MNHNS, CDR2 SASEGT. V was cut by 4 bases and J by 0 bases, with 13 bases left in between. There are 16 residues in the CDR3. This CDR3 is CASSARLANSYNEQFF. The DNA for the CDR3 is TGTGCCAGCAGTGCTAGACTGGCAAACTCCTACAATGAGCAGTTCTTC.

A few counts support this clonotype. V and J are TRBV6-6 and TRBJ2-1; D is uncertain. The ends were cut back, 2 bases at V and 3 bases at J, with 11 bases in the middle. The CDR3 is made up of 15 amino acids. The V gene's germline CDR1 is MNHNY and CDR2 SVGAGI (reference sequence). CDR3 sequence reads: CASSYTLAGYNEQFF. The CDR3 coding sequence is TGTGCCAGCAGTTACACGCTGGCCGGCTACAATGAGCAGTTCTTC.

This chain links TRBV20-1 with TRBJ1-6; tentative D call: TRBD1 (5 bases). Germline-derived CDR1 and CDR2 are DFQATT and SNEGSKA (reference sequence). Trimming cost V 5 bases and J 4 bases, with 9 bases left between them. This CDR3 has 13 amino acids. CDR3 amino acids: CSARGTYNSPLHF. CDR3 DNA sequence: TGCAGTGCTCGGGGGACTTATAATTCACCCCTCCACTTT.

The genes are TRBV10-2 and TRBJ2-3; 9 bases align to TRBD2. Germline assignment: CDR1 WSHSY and CDR2 SAAADI. V was clipped by 6 bases and J by 1 base; unmatched bases: 2. There are 14 residues in the CDR3. The CDR3 region is CASRPSGGTDTQYF. The CDR3 DNA reads TGCGCCAGCAGGCCTAGCGGGGGCACAGATACGCAGTATTTT.

There are a few counts of this clonotype. The chain carries TRBV4-3 and TRBJ2-1; D gene uncertain. The V end was cut by 0 bases, the J end by 7 bases, with 7 bases between. The CDR3 spans 13 residues. Germline values: CDR1 LGHNA, CDR2 YSLEER. The CDR3 here is CASSQDIGNEQFF. The DNA of the CDR3 is TGCGCCAGCAGCCAAGATATCGGGAATGAGCAGTTCTTC.

The chain couples TRBV29-1 to TRBJ2-3; D is perhaps TRBD2 (5 bases). Trimming pared 4 bases from V and 3 bases from J, leaving 17 bases between. Germline V gives CDR1 SQVTM, CDR2 ANQGSEA. The CDR3 is made up of 15 amino acids. The CDR3 DNA reads TGCAGCGTTGTTGGCGCTGGCGGGTATACAGATACGCAGTATTTT. Residues: CSVVGAGGYTDTQYF.

This chain links TRBV20-1 with TRBJ2-1, with D tentatively TRBD2 (5 bases). From germline, CDR1 is DFQATT and CDR2 SNEGSKA (reference sequence). The CDR3 totals 15 residues. V lost 4 bases to trimming and J lost 0 bases, with 13 bases between them. The CDR3 spells CSAKEGYYSYNEQFF. As DNA, the CDR3 is TGCAGTGCTAAAGAGGGCTACTACTCCTACAATGAGCAGTTCTTC.

This rearrangement joins TRBV10-3 to TRBJ2-2, with a weak D call TRBD1 (6 bases). The CDR3 loop spans 12 amino acids. Germline V lookup: CDR1 ENHRY, CDR2 SYGVKD. Trimming stripped 8 bases from V and 8 bases from J, with 12 bases between. CDR3 in DNA: TGTGCCATCTGCTCAGGGGTAGGGGAGCTGTTTTTT. Its protein product is CAICSGVGELFF.

As for this clonotype: One junction end disagrees with the germline gene, perhaps due to a read error. The chain couples TRBV6-1 to TRBJ2-3; D unclear. This CDR3 spans 10 amino acids. Germline assignment: CDR1 MNHNS and CDR2 SASEGT. This CDR3 is CARSAWTQYF. The CDR3, as DNA: TGTGCCAGGAGTGCGTGGACGCAGTATTTT.

This chain joins TRBV12-3 or TRBV12-4 and TRBJ2-1; TRBD2 agrees at 12 bases. CDR3 length: 16 amino acids. The junction had 7 bases not matched to a gene; V was cut back by 4 bases and J by 6 bases. CDR3 nucleotide sequence: TGTGCCAGCAGTTCGTCGACTAGCGGGAGTTTCAATGAGCAGTTCTTC. It encodes CASSSSTSGSFNEQFF.

This clonotype has more than one count but fewer than ten. The chain joins TRBV20-1 to TRBJ2-3; possibly TRBD2 for D (5 bases). V dropped 0 bases and J dropped 8 bases, with 12 bases sitting between them. Germline values: CDR1 DFQATT, CDR2 SNEGSKA (reference sequence). The CDR3 spans 13 residues. CDR3 nucleotides: TGCAGTGCTAGAGATGGTGGAGGCGGTACGCAGTATTTT. Translated: CSARDGGGGTQYF.

This clonotype came up a few times. The chain links TRBV7-9 to TRBJ2-5, with 7 positions matching TRBD1. CDR3 length: 13 residues. The germline gives CDR1 SEHNR, CDR2 FQNEAQ (reference sequence). The trim removed 6 bases at V and 5 bases at J, leaving 6 bases unmatched. In DNA, the CDR3 is TGTGCCAGCAGGACGACAGGGCTCGAGACCCAGTACTTC. Protein product: CASRTTGLETQYF.

This chain connects TRBV7-2 to TRBJ2-3; 10 nucleotides agree with TRBD2. This CDR3 contains 17 residues. The V segment lost 1 base and the J segment 2 bases; nucleotides outside the gene matches: 6. Germline-derived CDR1 and CDR2 are SGHTA and FQGNSA. This CDR3 is CASSLVSGTSDTDTQYF. The CDR3 DNA reads as TGTGCCAGCAGCTTAGTTTCAGGGACTAGCGACACAGATACGCAGTATTTT.

This chain links TRBV12-3 or TRBV12-4 with TRBJ2-7; D perhaps matches TRBD1 (5 bases). V gave up 6 bases and J gave up 3 bases, with 18 bases separating them. The CDR3 runs to 15 residues. The CDR3 coding sequence is TGTGCCAGCAGCCACCCGACAGAACGGAACTACGAGCAGTACTTC. Translated, it gives CASSHPTERNYEQYF.

This clonotype occurred once. The junction and the germline gene differ at one end; a read error may be behind it. The chain is built from TRBV6-1 and TRBJ2-1, with D unclear. The CDR3 has 10 amino acids. Germline values: CDR1 MNHNS, CDR2 SASEGT. The DNA of the CDR3 is TGTGCCATCAGTGAGTATGAGCAGTTCTTC. It is translated as CAISEYEQFF.

The chain has TRBV7-3 and TRBJ2-3; perhaps TRBD2 as D (6 bases). The CDR3 contains 18 residues. The V end was cut by 4 bases, the J end by 6 bases, with 26 bases between. Germline lookup yields CDR1 SGHTA and CDR2 FQGTGA. For the CDR3, the DNA is TGTGCCAGCAGCTCCCGCTGGGGTGGGGAGGCCGCGGTTGATACGCAGTATTTT. It is translated as CASSSRWGGEAAVDTQYF.

The J gene is TRBJ2-1, the V gene TRBV29-1, with D perhaps TRBD1 or TRBD2 (5 bases each). The CDR3 consists of 13 residues. The germline V gene has CDR1 SQVTM and CDR2 ANQGSEA. The V and J ends lost 6 bases and 10 bases respectively, with 19 bases between them. This CDR3 is CSVDRPARGEQFF. The CDR3 bases are TGCAGCGTCGACAGACCAGCTAGAGGGGAGCAGTTCTTC.

This chain connects TRBV5-1 to TRBJ2-1, with D possibly TRBD1 on 5 matching bases. Germline V gene lookup returns CDR1 SGHRS and CDR2 YFSETQ. The CDR3 contains 15 residues. V lost 0 bases to trimming and J lost 0 bases, with 7 bases between them. The CDR3 protein is CASSLVDSSYNEQFF. For the CDR3, the DNA is TGCGCCAGCAGCTTGGTTGACAGCTCCTACAATGAGCAGTTCTTC.

This chain uses TRBV27 with TRBJ2-7, with 11 bases lining up with TRBD2. The J call may be wrong; the DNA end is better matched by TRBJ2-5. The CDR3 sequence is 15 residues long. Germline V gives CDR1 MNHEY, CDR2 SMNVEV (reference sequence). In DNA form, the CDR3 reads TGTGCCAGCAGTGCGGCTAGCGGGGGGTCCGGGACCCAGTACTTC. Translating gives CASSAASGGSGTQYF.

As DNA, the CDR3 is TGTGCCAGCAGTGAAGGGGGGGCTGTCCTACAAGAGACCCAGTACTTC. Translating it yields CASSEGGAVLQETQYF. The V call is TRBV6-1, the J call TRBJ2-5, with D perhaps being TRBD1 or TRBD2 (6 bases each). The CDR3 runs to 16 residues. Per the germline V gene, CDR1 is MNHNS and CDR2 is SASEGT. Trimming took off 1 base at V and 2 bases at J, with 14 bases between the two ends.

The rearrangement uses TRBV7-2 and TRBJ2-7, with TRBD2 identical over 9 bases. The CDR3 covers 15 residues. V trimming: 3 bases; J trimming: 10 bases; junction bases outside the gene matches: 13. Germline V gene data show CDR1 as SGHTA and CDR2 as FQGNSA. The CDR3 coding sequence is TGTGCCAGCAGCTTGCAGCGGGAGGCTGGGAAGGACCAGTACTTC. Its translation is CASSLQREAGKDQYF.

This clonotype has just a few counts. The V call is TRBV9, the J call TRBJ2-5; possible D gene TRBD2, 7 bases. V shed 0 bases and J shed 2 bases, with 14 bases lying between them. This CDR3 spans 16 amino acids. Germline V gene lookup returns CDR1 SGDLS and CDR2 YYNGEE. The CDR3 DNA reads TGTGCCAGCAGCGTAGGAGGGGGGGGGGTACAAGAGACCCAGTACTTC. It is translated as CASSVGGGGVQETQYF.

The rearrangement joins TRBV5-1 to TRBJ2-5; D perhaps matches TRBD1 (6 bases). Looked up from germline, CDR1 is SGHRS and CDR2 is YFSETQ. The CDR3 sequence is 15 residues long. V dropped 5 bases and J dropped 0 bases, with 14 bases sitting between them. This chain's CDR3 is CASSMGAVNQETQYF. The CDR3 DNA is TGCGCCAGCAGTATGGGGGCAGTGAACCAAGAGACCCAGTACTTC.

On this clonotype itself: A read error may account for a junction end that differs from germline. The chain recombines TRBV4-1 with TRBJ2-7, with D tentatively TRBD1 (5 bases). The CDR3 is 15 amino acids. Germline loops: CDR1 MGHRA, CDR2 YSYEKL. CDR3: CASSQVQGSSYEQDF. The CDR3 coding sequence is TGCGCCAGCAGCCAAGTCCAGGGAAGCTCCTACGAGCAGGACTTC.

The DNA of the CDR3 is TGCAGTGCTAGAAGTGGGCAGGGGAGCATCTATGGCTACACCTTC. Protein sequence: CSARSGQGSIYGYTF. The V gene is TRBV20-1, the J gene TRBJ1-2; weak D call: TRBD1 (6 bases). This CDR3 contains 15 residues. CDR1 and CDR2 from the germline V gene are DFQATT and SNEGSKA (reference sequence). V lost 2 bases and J 4 bases, leaving 17 bases between the germline ends.

J is TRBJ2-7 and V is TRBV7-2; D gene unclear. CDR3 size: 14 residues. In germline, CDR1 is SGHTA, CDR2 FQGNSA. V was clipped by 5 bases and J by 8 bases, with 19 bases between them. The CDR3 loop is CASSDATLGIQQYF. CDR3 nucleotides: TGTGCCAGCAGCGACGCCACTCTGGGAATCCAGCAGTACTTC.

This rearrangement joins TRBV20-1 to TRBJ2-7, with D perhaps TRBD2 (5 bases). Trimming shortened V by 0 bases and J by 3 bases, and 12 bases separated the two germline ends. CDR1 DFQATT and CDR2 SNEGSKA come from the germline V gene (reference sequence). The CDR3 length is 14 residues. The CDR3 DNA reads TGCAGTGCTAGAGATTCCCAGAGGGACTACGAGCAGTACTTC. Its protein is CSARDSQRDYEQYF.

The chain has TRBV7-6 and TRBJ1-5; no reliable D call. Per germline, CDR1 SGHVS and CDR2 FNYEAQ. The CDR3 is 13 residues long. V was clipped by 5 bases and J by 7 bases, with 12 bases between them. The CDR3 here is CASSRSSAQPQHF. In DNA form, the CDR3 reads TGTGCCAGCAGCCGATCATCAGCACAGCCCCAGCATTTT.

This chain connects TRBV9 to TRBJ1-2; 7 bases are a match to TRBD1. In germline, CDR1 is SGDLS, CDR2 YYNGEE. The CDR3 extends over 14 amino acids. Trimming cost V 0 bases and J 2 bases; bases outside gene matches: 1. The CDR3 protein is CASSVEGANYGYTF. The CDR3, as DNA: TGTGCCAGCAGCGTAGAGGGGGCGAACTATGGCTACACCTTC.